The present TCR beta chain was sequenced within a study of beta chain features in type 1 diabetes. The overall study: Patients were similar to healthy donors in age and gender (as well as in cell yields). Over all samples combined, over 85,000,000 sorted cells were examined.

Expressed TCRB transcripts were sequenced after all isolated RNA was converted to cDNA. The protocol was immunoSEQ multiplex PCR, while the TCRdb copy is restricted to in-frame clones and leaves out a portion. The sample holds about 620,000 clones, roughly 15% seen once. Sorting produced populations that all topped 98% purity. CDR1 and CDR2 (germline): LNHNV, YYDKDF (reference sequence). The V end lost 2 bases, the J end lost 2 bases, and 14 bases lay between the germline ends. The CDR3 length is 16 residues. The TCR sequence derives from a man aged 18-30 years in good health. Sequencing was done on a sample of naive CD4+ T cells from blood. J is TRBJ2-3 and V is TRBV15, with D hard to call. CDR3 in DNA: TGTGCCACCAGCAGAAAGGTGGGGTGGTACACAGATACGCAGTATTTT. Its translation is CATSRKVGWYTDTQYF.